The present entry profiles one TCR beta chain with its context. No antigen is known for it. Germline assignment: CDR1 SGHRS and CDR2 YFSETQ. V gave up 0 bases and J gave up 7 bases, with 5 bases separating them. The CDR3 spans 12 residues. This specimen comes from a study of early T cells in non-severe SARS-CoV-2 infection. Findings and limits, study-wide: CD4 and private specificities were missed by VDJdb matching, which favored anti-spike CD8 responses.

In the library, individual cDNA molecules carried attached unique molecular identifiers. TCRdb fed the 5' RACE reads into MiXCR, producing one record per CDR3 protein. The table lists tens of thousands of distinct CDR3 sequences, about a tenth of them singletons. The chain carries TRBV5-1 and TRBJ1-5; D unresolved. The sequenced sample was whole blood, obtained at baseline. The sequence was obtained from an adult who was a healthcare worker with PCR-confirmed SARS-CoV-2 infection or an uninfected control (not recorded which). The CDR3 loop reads CASSLAHQPQHF. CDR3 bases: TGCGCCAGCAGCTTGGCACACCAGCCCCAGCATTTT.